The clone carrying this TCR beta chain was found once. The data originate from a study of T cell changes during pregnancy in multiple sclerosis. The protocol was immunoSEQ multiplex PCR, while the TCRdb copy is restricted to in-frame clones and leaves out a portion. The table lists approximately 89,000 clones, 85% to 95% of them singletons. Here the sequenced sample was peripheral blood, taken in the third trimester of pregnancy. The source is a female donor with multiple sclerosis, enrolled in a pregnancy study.

The CDR3 nucleotides read TGTGCCAGCTCACCACTCACAGAGAACACCGGGGAGCTGTTTTTT. This sequence encodes CASSPLTENTGELFF. The chain combines TRBV18 with TRBJ2-2; D remains ambiguous. Germline V gene lookup returns CDR1 KGHSH and CDR2 LQKENI. The CDR3 has 15 residues. V lost 1 base and J lost 1, with 7 bases in between.